These 25 T cell receptor beta chains originate from one sample sequenced in a study of response to subunit inactivated influenza vaccine. MiXCR was run by TCRdb on the RT-PCR reads, yielding one entry per CDR3 protein. The profile covers 550,000 to 800,000 distinct CDR3 sequences, with about 14% appearing a single time and around 7% taken by the ten largest. Sequences were derived from PBMCs from blood, sampled roughly 15 days before vaccination. These receptors originate from a man aged 50 to 60 who received an inactivated influenza vaccine.

This clonotype was observed a few times. V gene TRBV5-1 combines with J gene TRBJ1-1, with a possible D match to TRBD1 (6 bases). The germline V gene encodes CDR1 SGHRS and CDR2 YFSETQ. This CDR3 spans 14 amino acids. The ends were cut back, 5 bases at V and 7 bases at J, with 18 bases in the middle. CDR3 nucleotides: TGCGCCAGCAGTTATTCAGGGGCTGGAAATGAAGCTTTCTTT. This encodes CASSYSGAGNEAFF. The full variable domain, its missing parts supplied by reference TRBV5-1 and TRBJ1-1, is KAGVTQTPRYLIKTRGQQVTLSCSPISGHRSVSWYQQTPGQGLQFLFEYFSETQRNKGNFPGRFSGRQFSNSRSEMNVSTLELGDSALYLCASSYSGAGNEAFFGQGTRLTVV.

V is TRBV12-3 or TRBV12-4 and J is TRBJ2-3; D remains ambiguous. This CDR3 has 17 amino acids. The V end was cut by 3 bases, the J end by 4 bases, with 20 bases between. The CDR3 nucleotides read TGTGCCAGCAGTTTTGGTCGAACAAACCTCCGTCCAGATACGCAGTATTTT. Protein product: CASSFGRTNLRPDTQYF.

This clonotype was observed at least ten times. The V gene is TRBV6-2 or TRBV6-3, the J gene TRBJ1-1; TRBD1 matches 7 bases. Germline lookup yields CDR1 MNHEY and CDR2 SVGEGT. The length of the CDR3 is 13 residues. With V trimmed by 2 bases and J by 11 bases, 8 bases remained unmatched. CDR3 DNA: TGTGCCAGCAGTTACCGACCGACAGGGTTGGCTTTCTTT. Translated, it gives CASSYRPTGLAFF.

This clonotype was counted between two and nine times. The rearrangement uses TRBV4-2 and TRBJ2-7; 8 nucleotides match TRBD1. V shed 2 bases, J shed 2 bases, and the junction held 8 bases outside the gene matches. Germline CDR1 reads LGHNA; CDR2 reads YNFKEQ. The CDR3 sequence is 16 residues long. CDR3 loop: CASSQRVTGGTYEQYF. The CDR3 bases are TGTGCCAGCAGCCAAAGGGTAACAGGGGGAACCTACGAGCAGTACTTC.

This clonotype was detected many times. The chain uses TRBV20-1 and TRBJ2-3; either TRBD1 or TRBD2 may fit D (5 bases each). The CDR3 is 14 amino acids. Germline CDR1 and CDR2: DFQATT and SNEGSKA (reference sequence). V was cut by 2 bases and J by 2 bases, with 11 bases left in between. CDR3 in DNA: TGCAGTGCTAGATGGGACCGTTCCACAGATACGCAGTATTTT. Its translation is CSARWDRSTDTQYF.

This clonotype was seen only a few times. The chain recombines TRBV6-1 with TRBJ2-3; 8 bases map to TRBD2. The ends lost 6 bases at V and 2 bases at J; junction bases unmatched: 10. Per the germline V gene, CDR1 is MNHNS and CDR2 is SASEGT. The CDR3 consists of 16 residues. The CDR3 DNA follows: TGTGCCAGCAGAAAACAAAGCGGGGGAGCCACAGATACGCAGTATTTT. Its translation is CASRKQSGGATDTQYF.

The chain links TRBV5-1 to TRBJ2-2; D may match TRBD1 or TRBD2 (5 bases each). Germline V gene sequence: CDR1 SGHRS, CDR2 YFSETQ. Trimming took off 3 bases at V and 5 bases at J, with 20 bases between the two ends. The CDR3 has 17 residues. CDR3 bases: TGCGCCAGCAGCTCGGGACCCCAGCTTAAGGGGACCGGGGAGCTGTTTTTT. Translated, it gives CASSSGPQLKGTGELFF.

This clonotype appeared a few times. CDR3: CASSFYSGAEAFF. Here the CDR3 DNA reads TGCGCCAGCAGCTTCTACAGTGGAGCTGAAGCTTTCTTT. This chain connects TRBV5-1 to TRBJ1-1; no clear D. This CDR3 comprises 13 residues. CDR1 is SGHRS, CDR2 YFSETQ, per germline. V lost 2 bases to trimming and J lost 6 bases, with 11 bases between them.

This chain links TRBV6-1 with TRBJ2-1; D not resolved. There are 12 residues in the CDR3. CDR1 is MNHNS and CDR2 is SASEGT in the germline V gene. Trimming took off 5 bases at V and 8 bases at J, with 10 bases between the two ends. CDR3 residues: CASSKNGDEQFF. The CDR3 nucleotides read TGTGCCAGCAGTAAAAATGGGGATGAGCAGTTCTTC.

This chain joins TRBV29-1 and TRBJ2-7; 10 bases map to TRBD1. Losses at the gene ends were 4 bases for V and 7 bases for J; bases not matched to a gene: 4. The CDR3 consists of 12 residues. Germline CDR1 SQVTM, CDR2 ANQGSEA. CDR3 sequence: CSVGTGGREQYF. The CDR3 DNA reads as TGCAGCGTTGGGACAGGGGGAAGAGAGCAGTACTTC.

This clonotype was counted between two and nine times. The chain recombines TRBV6-1 with TRBJ1-5; 7 bases agree with TRBD1. The CDR3 is 13 amino acids. Trimming cost V 6 bases and J 6 bases; bases outside gene matches: 5. The germline gives CDR1 MNHNS, CDR2 SASEGT. DNA of the CDR3: TGTGCCAGCAGCTCGACAGGGCTTCAGCCCCAGCATTTT. It specifies CASSSTGLQPQHF.

The V call is TRBV27, the J call TRBJ1-6; D unresolved. The CDR3 spans 13 residues. CDR1 and CDR2 from the germline V gene are MNHEY and SMNVEV (reference sequence). Trimming took 3 bases from V and 8 from J, leaving 8 bases between them. The DNA of the CDR3 is TGTGCCAGCAGTTTTCGTCGGGATTCACCCCTCCACTTT. Protein: CASSFRRDSPLHF.

This chain connects TRBV6-5 to TRBJ2-4, with 8 bases fitting TRBD1. This CDR3 has 16 residues. The V and J ends lost 2 bases and 2 bases, in that order; junction bases with no gene match: 5. Germline CDR1 MNHEY, CDR2 SVGAGI. In DNA, the CDR3 is TGTGCCAGCAGTTACAGGACAGGGACATCCAAAAACATTCAGTACTTC. Translating it yields CASSYRTGTSKNIQYF.

The V and J genes are TRBV3-1 and TRBJ2-3, with D unclear. This CDR3 contains 16 residues. The V gene lost 1 base and the J gene lost 1 base, with 12 bases spanning the gap. Per germline, CDR1 LGHDT and CDR2 YNNKEL (reference sequence). The CDR3 nucleotides read TGTGCCAGCAGCCAAGCCCAGGAATTCGGCACAGATACGCAGTATTTT. Amino acids: CASSQAQEFGTDTQYF.

The chain uses TRBV29-1 and TRBJ2-3; 7 bases line up with TRBD2. The CDR3 extends over 13 amino acids. Germline loops: CDR1 SQVTM, CDR2 ANQGSEA. CDR3 sequence (DNA): TGCCTTTCGAGGCGGGAGACCGCAGATACGCAGTATTTT. This sequence encodes CLSRRETADTQYF.

The CDR3 sequence: CSASLGPHNEQFF. The CDR3 DNA reads as TGCAGTGCCAGTCTGGGCCCCCACAATGAGCAGTTCTTC. The chain combines TRBV20-1 with TRBJ2-1, with D unclear. V was clipped by 6 bases and J by 5 bases, with 14 bases between them. The V gene's germline CDR1 is DFQATT and CDR2 SNEGSKA (reference sequence). This CDR3 comprises 13 residues.

This clonotype was seen more than once but under ten times. The chain links TRBV28 to TRBJ2-7, with 11 bases identical to TRBD1. The CDR3 consists of 17 residues. The V segment lost 3 bases and the J segment 2 bases; nucleotides outside the gene matches: 9. From germline, CDR1 is MDHEN and CDR2 SYDVKM. CDR3 DNA: TGTGCCAGCAGTTTTCCACTCCGGACAGGGGGCGCCTACGAGCAGTACTTC. It specifies CASSFPLRTGGAYEQYF.

As for this clonotype: One junction end does not reproduce the germline sequence, and a read error may be involved. This sequence joins TRBV5-1 and TRBJ1-1; no clear D. The germline gives CDR1 SGHRS, CDR2 YFSETQ. This CDR3 has 15 amino acids. Here the CDR3 DNA reads TGCGCCAGCAGCTTGGCTGGCGGGATGAAAACTGAAGCTTTCTTT. As protein: CASSLAGGMKTEAFF. Combining the CDR3 with reference TRBV5-1 and TRBJ1-1 gives the whole variable domain KAGVTQTPRYLIKTRGQQVTLSCSPISGHRSVSWYQQTPGQGLQFLFEYFSETQRNKGNFPGRFSGRQFSNSRSEMNVSTLELGDSALYLCASSLAGGMKTEAFFGQGTRLTVV.

The J gene is TRBJ2-3, the V gene TRBV30, with TRBD1 as a possible D gene (6 bases). Trimming shortened V by 0 bases and J by 2 bases, and 9 bases separated the two germline ends. Germline V gene data show CDR1 as GTSNPN and CDR2 as SVGIG (reference sequence). The length of the CDR3 is 14 residues. The CDR3: CAWSVGGITDTQYF. The CDR3 bases are TGTGCCTGGAGTGTAGGGGGAATCACAGATACGCAGTATTTT. The full variable domain, completed using reference TRBV30 and TRBJ2-3, is SQTIHQWPATLVQPVGSPLSLECTVEGTSNPNLYWYRQAAGRGLQLLFYSVGIGQISSEVPQNLSASRPQDRQFILSSKKLLLSDSGFYLCAWSVGGITDTQYFGPGTRLTVL.

This clonotype was detected only a few times. The gene calls are TRBV7-2 and TRBJ2-5; TRBD2 agrees at 10 bases. The V gene's germline CDR1 is SGHTA and CDR2 FQGNSA. After removal of 3 bases from V and 10 bases from J, the junction contained 5 bases not matched to a gene. This CDR3 comprises 13 residues. CDR3 loop: CASSLGLARYQYF. CDR3 bases: TGTGCCAGCAGCTTGGGACTAGCGAGATACCAGTACTTC.

The CDR3 region has the DNA TGTGCCAGCAGCCAAGATCCAGGGTCTGCAGCTTTCTTT. The encoded protein is CASSQDPGSAAFF. The V and J genes are TRBV4-2 and TRBJ1-1; TRBD1 might be the D (5 bases). This CDR3 is built from 13 residues. Germline-derived CDR1 and CDR2 are LGHNA and YNFKEQ. Trimming stripped 0 bases from V and 10 bases from J, with 12 bases between.

This clonotype was seen a few times. The V gene is TRBV6-1, the J gene TRBJ1-5; TRBD1 matches at 11 bases. The ends lost 6 bases at V and 6 bases at J; junction bases unmatched: 7. The CDR3 runs to 15 residues. CDR1 and CDR2 (germline): MNHNS, SASEGT. The DNA for the CDR3 is TGTGCCAGCAGAGCTGGACAGGGGGCGGCTCAGCCCCAGCATTTT. Residues: CASRAGQGAAQPQHF.

This chain links TRBV7-3 with TRBJ2-2; either TRBD1 or TRBD2 may supply D (7 bases each). CDR1 is SGHTA, CDR2 FQGTGA, per germline. V lost 7 bases to trimming and J lost 6 bases, with 12 bases between them. The CDR3 covers 13 residues. CDR3 coding DNA: TGTGCCAGCACCCCAGGGGGGGCCGGGGAGCTGTTTTTT. Encoded protein: CASTPGGAGELFF.

This chain links TRBV24-1 with TRBJ2-5, with 7 bases fitting TRBD2. The V gene end was trimmed by 2 bases and the J gene end by 0 bases; junction bases not matched to a gene: 2. Germline CDR1 KGHDR, CDR2 SFDVKD. The CDR3 totals 15 residues. Here the CDR3 reads CATSDSREYQETQYF. The CDR3 nucleotides are TGTGCCACCAGTGATTCGCGGGAGTACCAAGAGACCCAGTACTTC.

This clonotype turned up a few times. The chain's CDR3 is CASTQGLNTGELFF. The CDR3, as DNA: TGCGCTTCTACACAGGGACTGAACACCGGGGAGCTGTTTTTT. The V gene is TRBV5-1, the J gene TRBJ2-2; D may match TRBD1 or TRBD2 (6 bases each). The CDR3 covers 14 residues. Germline V gives CDR1 SGHRS, CDR2 YFSETQ.